This entry features one TCR beta chain sequence. No antigen is known for it. These data are taken from a study of cytomegalovirus exposure and HLA in healthy donors. The study, taken as a whole, reports: Earlier findings revealed that most TCR beta V segments proved productive either about 87% or about 30% of the time. It was shown in a later analysis that HLA-associated TCR beta chains were more clonally expanded than other, equally common chains.

Germline V gene sequence: CDR1 SGHTA, CDR2 FQGNSA. The CDR3 sequence is 14 residues long. V gave up 2 bases and J gave up 3 bases, with 11 bases separating them. The PCR was carried out with 60 Vbeta primers and 13 Jbeta primers. Repertoires were generated with immunoSEQ multiplex PCR, while TCRdb's copy carries only in-frame clones and drops some. The data contain approximately 140,000 clones, roughly 80% of them singletons. Sequencing was done on a sample of PBMCs. The J gene is TRBJ2-7, the V gene TRBV7-2; the D is unclear. The clonotype comes from a human donor in good health. This CDR3 is CASSLPGAIYEQYF. DNA for the CDR3: TGTGCCAGCAGCTTACCCGGAGCGATCTACGAGCAGTACTTC.